This T cell receptor (beta chain) was captured in a study of blood T cells in healthy people across ages. Study-level findings and limits: Naive T cell percentage by flow cytometry tracked strongly with beta diversity. Per million T cells, the diversity of TCR beta decreased roughly linearly as age advanced.

CDR3 length: 16 amino acids. V lost 5 bases and J 1 base, leaving 16 bases between the germline ends. Germline V CDR1 and CDR2: MNHEY, SMNVEV (reference sequence). In regard to this clonotype: Its antigen remains unidentified.

Using a J-beta primer mix together with a sample-barcoded 5' primer, a second PCR was run for roughly 7 to 11 cycles. Each CDR3 protein gets one entry after TCRdb re-called the 5' RACE reads with MiXCR. The data contain around 2 million distinct CDR3 sequences, around 42% of them singletons. The sequencing input was blood. The clonotype originates from a human donor in good health. This rearrangement joins TRBV27 to TRBJ2-3; D is ambiguous. The CDR3 region has the DNA TGTGCCAGCAGTACCCACGGGCCGCTACGCACAGATACGCAGTATTTT. Translating it yields CASSTHGPLRTDTQYF.